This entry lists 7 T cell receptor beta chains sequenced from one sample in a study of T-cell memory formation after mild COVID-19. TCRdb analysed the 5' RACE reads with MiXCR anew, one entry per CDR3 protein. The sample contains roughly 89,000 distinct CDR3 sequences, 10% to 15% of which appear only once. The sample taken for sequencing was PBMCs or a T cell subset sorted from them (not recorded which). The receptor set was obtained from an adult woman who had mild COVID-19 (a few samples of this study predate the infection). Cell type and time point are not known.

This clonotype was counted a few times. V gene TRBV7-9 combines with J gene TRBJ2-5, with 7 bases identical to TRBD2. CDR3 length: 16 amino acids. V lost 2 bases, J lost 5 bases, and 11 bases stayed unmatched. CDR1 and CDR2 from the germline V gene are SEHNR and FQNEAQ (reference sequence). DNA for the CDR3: TGTGCCAGCAGCTTATTCGGGCGGGAGCTGCCGGAGACCCAGTACTTC. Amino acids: CASSLFGRELPETQYF.

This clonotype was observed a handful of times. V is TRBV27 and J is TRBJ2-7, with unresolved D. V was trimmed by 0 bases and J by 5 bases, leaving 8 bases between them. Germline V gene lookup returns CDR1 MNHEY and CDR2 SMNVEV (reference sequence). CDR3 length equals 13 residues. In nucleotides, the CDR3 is TGTGCCAGCAGTTTATCGAGGTACCACGAGCAGTACTTC. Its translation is CASSLSRYHEQYF.

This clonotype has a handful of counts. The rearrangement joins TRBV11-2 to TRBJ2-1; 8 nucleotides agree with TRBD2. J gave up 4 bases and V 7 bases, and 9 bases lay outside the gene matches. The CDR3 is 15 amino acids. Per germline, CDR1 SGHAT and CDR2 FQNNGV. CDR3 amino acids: CASKRAGARYNEQFF. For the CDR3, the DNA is TGTGCCAGCAAGCGAGCGGGGGCCCGATACAATGAGCAGTTCTTC.

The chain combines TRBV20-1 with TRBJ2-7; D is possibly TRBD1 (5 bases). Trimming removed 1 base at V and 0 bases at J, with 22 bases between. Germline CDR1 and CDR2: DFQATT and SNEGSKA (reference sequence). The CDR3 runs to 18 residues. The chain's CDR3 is CSARGGAKHPTNSYEQYF. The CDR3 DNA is TGCAGTGCTAGAGGTGGGGCCAAGCACCCAACGAACTCCTACGAGCAGTACTTC.

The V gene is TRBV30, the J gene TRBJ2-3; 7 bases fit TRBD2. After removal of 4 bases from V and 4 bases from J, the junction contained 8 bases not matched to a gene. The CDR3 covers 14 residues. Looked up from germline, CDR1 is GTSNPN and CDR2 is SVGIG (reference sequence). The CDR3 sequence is CAWTLSGNSDTQYF. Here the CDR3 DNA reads TGTGCCTGGACCCTAAGCGGGAACTCAGATACGCAGTATTTT.

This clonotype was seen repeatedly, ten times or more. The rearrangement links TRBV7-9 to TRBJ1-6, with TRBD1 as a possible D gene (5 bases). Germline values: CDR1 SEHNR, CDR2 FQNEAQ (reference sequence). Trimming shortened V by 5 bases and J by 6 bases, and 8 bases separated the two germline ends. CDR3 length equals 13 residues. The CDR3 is CASSRGINSPLHF. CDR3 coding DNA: TGTGCCAGCAGCAGGGGAATTAATTCACCCCTCCACTTT. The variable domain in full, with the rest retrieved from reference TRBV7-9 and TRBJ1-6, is DTGVSQNPRHKITKRGQNVTFRCDPISEHNRLYWYRQTLGQGPEFLTYFQNEAQLEKSRLLSDRFSAERPKGSFSTLEIQRTEQGDSAMYLCASSRGINSPLHFGNGTRLTVT.

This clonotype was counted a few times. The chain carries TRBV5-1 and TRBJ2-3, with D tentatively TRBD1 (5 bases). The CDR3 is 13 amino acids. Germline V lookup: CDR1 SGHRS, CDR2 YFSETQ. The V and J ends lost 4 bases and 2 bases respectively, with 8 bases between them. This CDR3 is CASSGAHTDTQYF. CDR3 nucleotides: TGCGCCAGCAGCGGGGCCCACACAGATACGCAGTATTTT.